A selection of T cell receptor beta chains follows, all from one sample in a study of T-cell memory formation after mild COVID-19. A single record per CDR3 protein comes from TCRdb applying MiXCR to the 5' RACE reads. Seen here are around 200,000 distinct CDR3 sequences, over 9.5% observed once, and the top ten hold around 2.9%. The sample comprised PBMCs or a T cell subset sorted from them (not recorded which). Receptor source: a man younger than 30 who had mild COVID-19 (a few samples of this study predate the infection). Cell type and time point are not known. Each CDR3 is given with its conserved first and last residue. A D gene is named only where the DNA matches it firmly. Clone sizes are given selectively: once, few, many, or a class where the clone is expanded.

CDR3 protein,CDR3 DNA,J gene,clone size,D gene,V gene
CASSLRRQSNEKLFF,TGTGCCAGCAGCTTACGGCGGCAGTCTAATGAAAAACTGTTTTTT,TRBJ1-4,many,-,TRBV7-9
CASSQDLGNEQFF,TGTGCCAGCAGCCAAGATCTGGGGAATGAGCAGTTCTTC,TRBJ2-1,few,-,TRBV14
CASSLGLTGGGFQETQYF,TGTGCCAGCAGCTTAGGTTTGACAGGGGGAGGCTTCCAAGAGACCCAGTACTTC,TRBJ2-5,many,TRBD1,TRBV7-2
CASQTELSSYEQYF,TGTGCCTCCCAGACAGAACTAAGCTCCTACGAGCAGTACTTC,TRBJ2-7,-,-,TRBV10-3
CASRGTGIGQPQHF,TGTGCCAGCAGAGGGACAGGGATAGGTCAGCCCCAGCATTTT,TRBJ1-5,few,TRBD1,TRBV12-3/TRBV12-4
CASSPRPRTGVGGEKLFF,TGTGCCAGCAGTCCACGGCCCCGGACAGGGGTTGGAGGAGAAAAACTGTTTTTT,TRBJ1-4,-,TRBD1,TRBV6-2/TRBV6-3
CASSLEVSPENEQFF,TGCGCCAGCAGCTTGGAAGTCTCCCCAGAAAATGAGCAGTTCTTC,TRBJ2-1,many,-,TRBV5-1
CASSLWAGITEAFF,TGTGCCAGCAGCTTATGGGCGGGGATCACTGAAGCTTTCTTT,TRBJ1-1,few,-,TRBV5-6
CSAREDTQYF,TGCAGTGCTAGGGAGGATACGCAGTATTTT,TRBJ2-3,-,-,TRBV20-1
CASSVSGQGGELFF,TGTGCCAGCAGTGTCTCTGGACAGGGAGGGGAGCTGTTTTTT,TRBJ2-2,-,TRBD1,TRBV25-1
CASRGATLAKNIQYF,TGTGCCAGCAGAGGTGCCACCCTAGCCAAAAACATTCAGTACTTC,TRBJ2-4,-,-,TRBV7-2
CATSRYPSVETQYF,TGTGCCACCAGCAGATACCCCTCCGTCGAGACCCAGTACTTC,TRBJ2-5,few,-,TRBV15
CASSQDNWGETQYF,TGCGCCAGCAGCCAAGATAACTGGGGAGAGACCCAGTACTTC,TRBJ2-5,few,-,TRBV4-3
CASSQGGWTGVVTSPLHF,TGCGCCAGCAGCCAAGGTGGGTGGACAGGGGTTGTTACTTCACCCCTCCACTTT,TRBJ1-6,few,TRBD1,TRBV4-1
CASTLDRHTGELFF,TGTGCCAGCACATTGGACAGGCACACCGGGGAGCTGTTTTTT,TRBJ2-2,many,TRBD1,TRBV7-2
CASSLAYLGGGGYTF,TGTGCCAGCAGCTTGGCGTATCTGGGAGGAGGTGGCTACACCTTC,TRBJ1-2,-,-,TRBV5-5
CASSSPWGQNTGELFF,TGCGCCAGCAGCTCCCCCTGGGGGCAGAACACCGGGGAGCTGTTTTTT,TRBJ2-2,few,-,TRBV5-1
CASSLEGLLVRRRANYGYTF,TGTGCCAGCAGCTTGGAAGGATTACTCGTTCGGAGGCGCGCTAACTATGGCTACACCTTC,TRBJ1-2,many,-,TRBV7-8
CASSQPGQGRQQPQHF,TGCGCCAGCAGCCAACCGGGACAGGGACGACAACAGCCCCAGCATTTT,TRBJ1-5,-,TRBD1,TRBV4-1
CASSWGVAGSYEQYF,TGTGCCAGCAGCTGGGGCGTAGCGGGCTCCTACGAGCAGTACTTC,TRBJ2-7,-,TRBD2,TRBV7-2
CASTQPSGVGDTQYF,TGTGCCAGCACCCAACCTAGCGGGGTGGGGGATACGCAGTATTTT,TRBJ2-3,-,TRBD2,TRBV6-2/TRBV6-3
CASSPVRRGWETQYF,TGCGCCAGCAGCCCAGTTCGGCGGGGGTGGGAGACCCAGTACTTC,TRBJ2-5,-,TRBD2,TRBV4-3
CASSLLPPTRVSGEKLFF,TGTGCCAGCAGCTTACTGCCCCCTACCAGGGTCTCGGGTGAAAAACTGTTTTTT,TRBJ1-4,few,-,TRBV7-6
CASSQGRGRAGDYGYTF,TGCGCCAGCAGCCAAGGAAGAGGGAGGGCGGGGGACTATGGCTACACCTTC,TRBJ1-2,-,-,TRBV4-1
CSVDAGNAEAFF,TGCAGCGTTGATGCGGGCAACGCTGAAGCTTTCTTT,TRBJ1-1,few,-,TRBV29-1
CASSSQGGGANVLTF,TGTGCCAGCAGCTCCCAGGGGGGAGGGGCCAACGTCCTGACTTTC,TRBJ2-6,few,-,TRBV7-9
CASSLDYFTDTQYF,TGTGCCAGCAGCTTAGACTACTTCACAGATACGCAGTATTTT,TRBJ2-3,few,-,TRBV5-4
CASSFGTSGGRTQYF,TGTGCCAGCAGCTTCGGGACTAGCGGGGGTAGGACCCAGTACTTC,TRBJ2-5,-,TRBD2,TRBV5-6
CASSESFPSQPQHF,TGCGCCAGCAGTGAGTCCTTTCCGAGTCAGCCCCAGCATTTT,TRBJ1-5,-,-,TRBV10-2
CASSVGGYQETQYF,TGTGCCAGCAGCGTAGGCGGGTACCAAGAGACCCAGTACTTC,TRBJ2-5,-,-,TRBV9
CASSGSGGPRTDTQYF,TGTGCCAGCAGCGGAAGCGGGGGGCCTCGCACAGATACGCAGTATTTT,TRBJ2-3,-,TRBD2,TRBV9
CASGRDGPNEKLFF,TGCGCCAGCGGGAGGGACGGACCTAATGAAAAACTGTTTTTT,TRBJ1-4,few,-,TRBV5-1
CASSYRAGIRDTQYF,TGTGCCAGCAGTTACCGAGCGGGGATAAGAGATACGCAGTATTTT,TRBJ2-3,-,TRBD2,TRBV6-5
CASSTPRTSNQPQHF,TGTGCCAGTAGTACCCCCCGGACCAGCAATCAGCCCCAGCATTTT,TRBJ1-5,few,-,TRBV19
CASSFVGYNEQFF,TGCGCCAGCAGCTTCGTCGGGTACAATGAGCAGTTCTTC,TRBJ2-1,many,-,TRBV5-1
CASSLGTAEKLFF,TGTGCCAGCAGTCTCGGGACAGCCGAAAAACTGTTTTTT,TRBJ1-4,many,TRBD1,TRBV12-3/TRBV12-4